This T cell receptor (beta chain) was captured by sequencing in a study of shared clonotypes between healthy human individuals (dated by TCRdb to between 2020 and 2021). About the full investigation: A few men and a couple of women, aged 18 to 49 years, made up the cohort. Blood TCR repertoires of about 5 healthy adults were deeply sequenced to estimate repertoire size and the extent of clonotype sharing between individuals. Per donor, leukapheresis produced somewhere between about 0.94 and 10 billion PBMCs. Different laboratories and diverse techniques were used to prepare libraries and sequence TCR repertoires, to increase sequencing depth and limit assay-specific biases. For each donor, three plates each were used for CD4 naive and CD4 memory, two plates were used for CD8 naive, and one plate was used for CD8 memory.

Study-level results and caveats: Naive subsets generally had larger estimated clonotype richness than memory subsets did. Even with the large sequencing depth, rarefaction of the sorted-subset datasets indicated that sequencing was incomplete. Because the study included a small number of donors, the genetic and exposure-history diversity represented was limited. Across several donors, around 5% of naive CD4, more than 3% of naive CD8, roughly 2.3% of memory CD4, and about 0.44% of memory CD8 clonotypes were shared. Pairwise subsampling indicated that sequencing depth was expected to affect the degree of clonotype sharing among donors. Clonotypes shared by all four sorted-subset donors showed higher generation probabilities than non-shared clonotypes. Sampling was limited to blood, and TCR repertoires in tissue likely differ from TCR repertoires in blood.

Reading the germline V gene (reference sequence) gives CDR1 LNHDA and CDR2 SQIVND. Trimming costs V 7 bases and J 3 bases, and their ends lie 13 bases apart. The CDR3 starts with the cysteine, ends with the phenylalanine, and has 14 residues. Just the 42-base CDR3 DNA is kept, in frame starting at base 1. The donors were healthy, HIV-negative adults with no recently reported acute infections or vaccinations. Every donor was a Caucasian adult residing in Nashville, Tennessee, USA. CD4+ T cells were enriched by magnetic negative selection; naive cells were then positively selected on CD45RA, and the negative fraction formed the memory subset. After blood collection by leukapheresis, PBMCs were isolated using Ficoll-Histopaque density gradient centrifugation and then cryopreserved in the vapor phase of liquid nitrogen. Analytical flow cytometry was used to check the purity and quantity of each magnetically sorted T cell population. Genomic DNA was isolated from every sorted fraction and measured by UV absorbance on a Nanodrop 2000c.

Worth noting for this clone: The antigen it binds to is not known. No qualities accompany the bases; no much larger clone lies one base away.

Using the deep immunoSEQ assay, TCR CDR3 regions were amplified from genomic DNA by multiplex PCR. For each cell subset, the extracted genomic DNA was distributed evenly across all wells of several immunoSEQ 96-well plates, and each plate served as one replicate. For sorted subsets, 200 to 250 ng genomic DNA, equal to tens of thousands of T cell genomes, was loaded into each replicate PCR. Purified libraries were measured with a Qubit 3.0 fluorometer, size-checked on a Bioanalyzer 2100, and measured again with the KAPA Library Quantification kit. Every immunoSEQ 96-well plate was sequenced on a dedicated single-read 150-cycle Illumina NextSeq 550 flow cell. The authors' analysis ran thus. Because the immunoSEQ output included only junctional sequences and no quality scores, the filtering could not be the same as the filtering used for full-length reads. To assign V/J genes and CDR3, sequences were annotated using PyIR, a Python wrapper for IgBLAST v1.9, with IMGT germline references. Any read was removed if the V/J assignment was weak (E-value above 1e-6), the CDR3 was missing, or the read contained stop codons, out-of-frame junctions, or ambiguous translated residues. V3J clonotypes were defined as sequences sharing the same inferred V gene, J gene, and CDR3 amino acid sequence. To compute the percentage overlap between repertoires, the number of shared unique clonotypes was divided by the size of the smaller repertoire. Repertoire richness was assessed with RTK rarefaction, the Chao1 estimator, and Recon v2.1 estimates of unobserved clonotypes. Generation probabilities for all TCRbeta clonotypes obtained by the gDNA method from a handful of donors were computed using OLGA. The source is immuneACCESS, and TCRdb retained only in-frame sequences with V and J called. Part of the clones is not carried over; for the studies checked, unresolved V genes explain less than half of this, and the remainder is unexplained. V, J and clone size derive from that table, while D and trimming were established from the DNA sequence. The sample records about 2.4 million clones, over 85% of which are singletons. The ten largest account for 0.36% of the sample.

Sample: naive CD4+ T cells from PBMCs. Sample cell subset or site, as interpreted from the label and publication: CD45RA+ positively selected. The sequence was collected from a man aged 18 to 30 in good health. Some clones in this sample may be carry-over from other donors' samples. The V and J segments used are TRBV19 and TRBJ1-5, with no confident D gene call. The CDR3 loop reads CASTNPGPNQPQHF. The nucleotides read TGTGCCAGTACCAACCCAGGCCCCAATCAGCCCCAGCATTTT.